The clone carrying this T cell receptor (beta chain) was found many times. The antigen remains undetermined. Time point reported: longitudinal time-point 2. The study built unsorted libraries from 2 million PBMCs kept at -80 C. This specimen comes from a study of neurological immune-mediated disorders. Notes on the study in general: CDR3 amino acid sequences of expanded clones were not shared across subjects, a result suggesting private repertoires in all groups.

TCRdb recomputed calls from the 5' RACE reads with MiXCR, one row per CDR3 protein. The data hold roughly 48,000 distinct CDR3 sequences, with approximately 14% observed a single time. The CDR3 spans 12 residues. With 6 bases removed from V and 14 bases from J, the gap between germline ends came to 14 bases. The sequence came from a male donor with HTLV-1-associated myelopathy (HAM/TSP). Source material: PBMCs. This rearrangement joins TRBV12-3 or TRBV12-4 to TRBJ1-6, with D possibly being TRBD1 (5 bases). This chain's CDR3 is CASRGDGRALHF. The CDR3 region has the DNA TGTGCCAGCAGAGGGGACGGTCGGGCCCTCCACTTT.